This T cell receptor (beta chain) was sequenced in a study of shared clonotypes between healthy human individuals. Across the study: Serving as donors were two women and three men, whose ages spanned 18 to 49. Per donor, CD8 memory used one plate, CD8 naive used two, CD4 memory used three and CD4 naive used three.

The CDR3 is made up of 13 amino acids. V gave up 0 bases and J gave up 5 bases, with 7 bases separating them. CDR1 and CDR2 from the germline V gene are MNHEY and SMNVEV (reference sequence). Concerning this clone: Antigen: not known.

Points from the study as a whole: Clonotype sharing levels among donors were expected to vary with sequencing depth.

Per the original methods: Owing to the provision of junction-only sequences devoid of quality scores by immunoSEQ, filtering differed. Repertoires were generated with immunoSEQ multiplex PCR, while TCRdb's copy carries only in-frame clones and drops some. V and J calls and clone size follow that table, whereas D and trimming were derived from the DNA. The sample has 400,000 to 600,000 clones; more than 95% are singletons. The sequenced sample consisted of naive CD4+ T cells sorted from blood. Described subset: CD45RA+ positively selected. The V gene is TRBV27, the J gene TRBJ1-2; no definite D call. This clonotype was obtained from a woman aged 25 to 39 in good health. The CDR3 nucleotides read TGTGCCAGCAGTTTATCTCGAGGATATGGCTACACCTTC. This gives the protein CASSLSRGYGYTF.